What follows describes a single T cell receptor beta chain. This clone was seen a handful of times. Its antigen specificity is not known. No quality values exist for individual bases; no much larger clone is one base distant. Via the germline V gene, CDR1 is KGHSH and CDR2 LQKENI. The CDR3 measures 14 amino acids from cysteine to phenylalanine. This entry keeps only the CDR3 DNA: 42 bases, framed from base 1. V lost 3 bases and J lost 5 bases; the stretch between them is 10 bases long. Library preparation used the immunoSEQ multiplex PCR assay. TCRdb holds this immuneACCESS table with in-frame rearrangements only. Some clones are missing; in checked studies, unresolved V genes explain under half, and the rest has no known cause. The sample includes roughly 84,000 clones, with about nine tenths observed a single time. Of the sample, around 17% is held by the ten largest clones. The data derive from a study of control samples from healthy donors and cancer patients (TCRdb year 2020).

The clonotype originates from a man aged 45 to 65 in good health. The chain is encoded by TRBV18 joined to TRBJ2-2; matching of 5 bases hints at TRBD1 as the D gene. Sequencing was performed on blood. The DNA is TGTGCCAGCTCACCGGACACTTATACCGGGGAGCTGTTTTTT. The resulting protein is CASSPDTYTGELFF. The variable domain in full, with residues beyond the CDR3 obtained from the reference TRBV18 and TRBJ2-2 genes, is NAGVMQNPRHLVRRRGQEARLRCSPMKGHSHVYWYRQLPEEGLKFMVYLQKENIIDESGMPKERFSAEFPKEGPSILRIQQVVRGDSAAYFCASSPDTYTGELFFGEGSRLTVL.